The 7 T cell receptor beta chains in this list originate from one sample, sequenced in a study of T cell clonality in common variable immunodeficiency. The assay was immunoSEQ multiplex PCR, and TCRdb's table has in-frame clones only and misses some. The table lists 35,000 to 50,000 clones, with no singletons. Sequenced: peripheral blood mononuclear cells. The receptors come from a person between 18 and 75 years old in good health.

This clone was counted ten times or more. CDR3 bases read: TGCGCCAGCAGTCATGGGGGCACAAACACCGGGGAG. Translating it yields CASSHGGTNTGE. The CDR3 as a whole reads CASSHGGTNTGELFF. V is TRBV23-1 and J is TRBJ2-2, with D perhaps TRBD1 (6 bases). Coverage ceases 3 residues before the CDR3 finishes, and the germline J gene fills in the end. TRBV23-1 has ORF status, its function being uncertain. V lost 3 bases and J lost 2, with 10 bases in between. The CDR3 runs to 15 residues.

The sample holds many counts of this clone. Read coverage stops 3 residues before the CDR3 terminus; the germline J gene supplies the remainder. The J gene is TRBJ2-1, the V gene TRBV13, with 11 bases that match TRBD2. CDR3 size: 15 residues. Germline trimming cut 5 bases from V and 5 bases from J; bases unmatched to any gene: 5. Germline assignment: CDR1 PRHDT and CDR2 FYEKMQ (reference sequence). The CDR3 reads CASSPRLAGNNEQFF. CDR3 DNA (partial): TGTGCCAGCAGCCCAAGACTAGCGGGGAACAATGAG.

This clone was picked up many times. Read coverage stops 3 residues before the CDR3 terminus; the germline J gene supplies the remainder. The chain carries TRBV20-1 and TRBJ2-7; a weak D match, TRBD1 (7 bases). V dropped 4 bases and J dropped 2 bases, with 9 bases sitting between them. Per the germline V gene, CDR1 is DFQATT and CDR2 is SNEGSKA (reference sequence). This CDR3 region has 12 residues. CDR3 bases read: TGCAGTGCTACCAGGGGGGCCTACGAG. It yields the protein CSATRGAYE. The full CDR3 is CSATRGAYEQYF.

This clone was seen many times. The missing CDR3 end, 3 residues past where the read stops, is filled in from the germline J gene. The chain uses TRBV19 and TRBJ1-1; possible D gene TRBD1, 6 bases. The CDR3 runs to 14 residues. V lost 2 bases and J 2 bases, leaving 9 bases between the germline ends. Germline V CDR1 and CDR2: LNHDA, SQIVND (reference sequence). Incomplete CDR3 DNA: TGTGCCAGTAGTATAAACAGGGCTAACACTGAA. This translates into CASSINRANTE. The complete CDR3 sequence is CASSINRANTEAFF.

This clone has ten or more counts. This CDR3 is CASSPRPGEANYGYTF. Incomplete CDR3 DNA: TGTGCCAGCTCACCCCGCCCAGGGGAAGCTAACTATGGC. V gene TRBV18 combines with J gene TRBJ1-2; D may be TRBD1 (6 bases). The read ends 3 residues before the CDR3 terminus; that terminus is restored from the germline J gene. This CDR3 contains 16 residues. V was trimmed by 3 bases and J by 0 bases, leaving 14 bases between them. CDR1 and CDR2 from the germline V gene are KGHSH and LQKENI. The complete variable domain, with remaining parts taken from reference TRBV18 and TRBJ1-2, reads NAGVMQNPRHLVRRRGQEARLRCSPMKGHSHVYWYRQLPEEGLKFMVYLQKENIIDESGMPKERFSAEFPKEGPSILRIQQVVRGDSAAYFCASSPRPGEANYGYTFGSGTRLTVV.

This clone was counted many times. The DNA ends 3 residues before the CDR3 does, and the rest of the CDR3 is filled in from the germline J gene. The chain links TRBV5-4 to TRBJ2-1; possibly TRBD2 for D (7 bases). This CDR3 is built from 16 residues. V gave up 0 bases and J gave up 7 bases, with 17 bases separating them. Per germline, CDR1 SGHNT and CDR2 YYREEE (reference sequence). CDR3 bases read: TGTGCCAGCAGCTTGGGCGGACAGCCGGGGGGAAATGAG. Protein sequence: CASSLGGQPGGNE. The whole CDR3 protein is CASSLGGQPGGNEQFF.

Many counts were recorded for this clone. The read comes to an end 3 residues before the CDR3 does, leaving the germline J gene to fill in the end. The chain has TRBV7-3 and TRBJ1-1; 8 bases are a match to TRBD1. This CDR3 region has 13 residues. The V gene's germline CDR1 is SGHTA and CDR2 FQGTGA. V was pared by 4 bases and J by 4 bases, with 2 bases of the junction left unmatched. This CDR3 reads CASSSGTGTEAFF. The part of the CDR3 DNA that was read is TGTGCCAGCAGCTCAGGGACAGGCACTGAA.